This TCR beta chain emerged from a study of blood T cell repertoires in COVID-19. Study background: The United States, Italy and Spain were the sources of the acute and convalescent COVID-19 samples.

Self-reported history from a screening survey and questionnaire set each donor's cohort. Authors' processing steps: Reference gene primer amplification yielded estimated nucleated cell counts. TCRdb's copy holds only in-frame clones and misses some; the assay was immunoSEQ multiplex PCR. V and J calls and clone size are those listed in that table; D and trimming were worked out from the DNA. The sample has approximately 180,000 clones, approximately 80% seen once. CDR1 and CDR2 from the germline V gene are SQVTM and ANQGSEA. This CDR3 comprises 12 residues. The rearrangement links TRBV29-1 to TRBJ2-7, with D maybe TRBD2 (6 bases). Sequencing was done on a sample of PBMCs or T cells enriched from blood (not recorded which). This TCR derives from a woman aged 45-59 years who had recovered from COVID-19. CDR3 DNA sequence: TGCAGTGTTCTAGCGCACTCCTACGAGCAGTACTTC. Translating it yields CSVLAHSYEQYF.